This TCR beta chain was sequenced during a study of T-cell reconstitution after alpha-beta-depleted transplantation in children. Study-level results: Counts and diversity of T cells one year after transplant came mostly from newly produced T cells. Some patients' high day-60 TCRbeta diversity was attributed to recipient cells surviving conditioning. As was reported, about two months after transplant, alpha-beta T cells came from several hundred expanded graft clones.

Unique molecular identifiers tagged the TCRbeta library. TCRdb processed the PCR reads anew with MiXCR; each CDR3 protein has one entry. Of tens of thousands of distinct CDR3 sequences listed, 14% are singletons. This clonotype was observed a few times. Its antigen remains unknown. Looked up from germline, CDR1 is SGHTA and CDR2 is FQGNSA. The ends were cut back, 2 bases at V and 1 base at J, with 17 bases in the middle. This CDR3 comprises 17 residues. This chain joins TRBV7-2 and TRBJ1-2; no clear D. The sequencing used PBMCs, mostly from graft donor cells, collected 180 days after TCRalphabeta/CD19-depleted stem cell transplant. The sequence was obtained from a male patient between 2 and 9 years old who had a stem cell transplant for acute lymphoblastic leukemia, so the T cells may come from the graft donor. The CDR3: CASSLREGKGYNYGYTF. DNA of the CDR3: TGTGCCAGCAGCTTAAGGGAAGGGAAGGGATATAACTATGGCTACACCTTC.